Below are 31 T cell receptor beta chains sequenced from a single sample in a study of blood T cell repertoires in COVID-19. TCRdb keeps only in-frame clones here, not all; method: immunoSEQ multiplex PCR. The sample has 350,000 or so clones, around nine tenths seen once. The material sequenced was PBMCs or T cells enriched from blood (not recorded which). These receptors all stem from a woman in her thirties who had been exposed to COVID-19.

The gene calls are TRBV28 and TRBJ1-1; 7 bases are a match to TRBD1. The V segment lost 2 bases and the J segment 1 base; nucleotides outside the gene matches: 10. This CDR3 is built from 17 residues. The V gene's germline CDR1 is MDHEN and CDR2 SYDVKM. This chain's CDR3 is CASSLGAAGTANTEAFF. Written as DNA, the CDR3 is TGTGCCAGCAGTTTAGGGGCCGCCGGGACAGCGAACACTGAAGCTTTCTTT.

This chain uses TRBV7-9 with TRBJ1-6, with a weak D call TRBD1 (6 bases). Deletions cut 5 bases from V and 9 bases from J, with 17 bases between. The CDR3 is 15 residues long. Germline loops: CDR1 SEHNR, CDR2 FQNEAQ (reference sequence). Here the CDR3 DNA reads TGTGCCAGCAGCCTCGGGGGGGCCTTTAGTTCACCCCTCCACTTT. Translation: CASSLGGAFSSPLHF. Supplemented by reference TRBV7-9 and TRBJ1-6, the full variable domain reads DTGVSQNPRHKITKRGQNVTFRCDPISEHNRLYWYRQTLGQGPEFLTYFQNEAQLEKSRLLSDRFSAERPKGSFSTLEIQRTEQGDSAMYLCASSLGGAFSSPLHFGNGTRLTVT.

The V gene is TRBV2, the J gene TRBJ2-7, with no clear D. Germline CDR1 reads SNHLY; CDR2 reads FYNNEI. This CDR3 contains 10 residues. Trimming left V 8 bases short and J 5 bases short, with 7 bases between. The CDR3 spells CASPRDEQYF. The CDR3 DNA is TGTGCCAGCCCCCGGGACGAGCAGTACTTC.

The chain carries TRBV28 and TRBJ1-5; 9 nucleotides align to TRBD1. Germline V lookup: CDR1 MDHEN, CDR2 SYDVKM. Unmatched junction bases numbered 3, after V lost 8 bases and J lost 7 bases. This CDR3 contains 12 residues. CDR3 DNA: TGTGCCAGCGGGGACAGGGTCCAGCCCCAGCATTTT. It codes for CASGDRVQPQHF.

The chain combines TRBV9 with TRBJ1-3, with 7 bases fitting TRBD1. This CDR3 spans 14 amino acids. Germline V gene data show CDR1 as SGDLS and CDR2 as YYNGEE. V lost 2 bases and J lost 2; bases outside the gene matches: 1. For the CDR3, the DNA is TGTGCCAGCAGCGTCCAGGGGGCTGGAAACACCATATATTTT. Translating it yields CASSVQGAGNTIYF. Combining the CDR3 with reference TRBV9 and TRBJ1-3 gives the whole variable domain DSGVTQTPKHLITATGQRVTLRCSPRSGDLSVYWYQQSLDQGLQFLIQYYNGEERAKGNILERFSAQQFPDLHSELNLSSLELGDSALYFCASSVQGAGNTIYFGEGSWLTVV.

This clone has a single count. CDR3 region: CASGKRAVASEKLFF. Here the CDR3 DNA reads TGTGCCAGTGGAAAACGGGCCGTAGCGAGTGAAAAACTGTTTTTT. V gene TRBV19 combines with J gene TRBJ1-4; D remains ambiguous. Germline V lookup: CDR1 LNHDA, CDR2 SQIVND (reference sequence). V gave up 8 bases and J gave up 7 bases, with 20 bases separating them. The CDR3 length is 15 residues.

The CDR3 reads CARYHPTSDQETQYF. The CDR3, as DNA: TGTGCCAGATATCACCCGACTAGCGACCAAGAGACCCAGTACTTC. The chain carries TRBV11-3 and TRBJ2-5; 8 positions match TRBD2. The CDR3 loop spans 15 amino acids. With V trimmed by 9 bases and J by 0 bases, 9 bases remained unmatched. Germline V gives CDR1 SGHNT, CDR2 YENEEA.

The V gene is TRBV11-2, the J gene TRBJ2-4; a weak D match, TRBD1 (6 bases). The CDR3 runs 19 residues. Germline V lookup: CDR1 SGHAT, CDR2 FQNNGV. The V gene lost 5 bases and the J gene lost 0 bases, with 23 bases spanning the gap. Here the CDR3 DNA reads TGTGCCAGCAGCCCAAGAGGCGGCGGCCAGGGGTTAGCCAAAAACATTCAGTACTTC. Translation: CASSPRGGGQGLAKNIQYF.

This chain uses TRBV18 with TRBJ1-2; D gene ambiguous. Trimming removed 3 bases from V and 6 bases from J, with 11 bases in between. CDR1 KGHSH and CDR2 LQKENI come from the germline V gene. The length of the CDR3 is 13 residues. CDR3 amino acids: CASSPRVVDGYTF. The CDR3 DNA reads as TGTGCCAGCTCACCTCGGGTCGTCGATGGCTACACCTTC.

The chain combines TRBV5-1 with TRBJ2-1; maybe TRBD1 (8 bases). The CDR3 extends over 15 amino acids. Trimming removed 5 bases at V and 1 base at J, with 13 bases between. Germline V CDR1 and CDR2: SGHRS, YFSETQ. In nucleotides, the CDR3 is TGCGCCAGCAGTCAACAGGGGGGGTCCTACAATGAGCAGTTCTTC. Amino acid sequence: CASSQQGGSYNEQFF.

This clone occurred a few times. The chain links TRBV5-1 to TRBJ1-6; D is possibly TRBD1 (5 bases). The V and J ends lost 2 bases and 9 bases respectively, with 15 bases between them. CDR1 and CDR2 (germline): SGHRS, YFSETQ. The CDR3 sequence is 15 residues long. The DNA for the CDR3 is TGCGCCAGCAGCTTAGGAACGGGGGACTTTTCACCCCTCCACTTT. Protein: CASSLGTGDFSPLHF.

The chain combines TRBV12-3 or TRBV12-4 with TRBJ2-7; tentative D call: TRBD2 (6 bases). With 3 bases removed from V and 0 bases from J, the gap between germline ends came to 6 bases. The CDR3 consists of 13 residues. The CDR3 nucleotides are TGTGCCAGCAGTTTGGAGGGCTCCTACGAGCAGTACTTC. It encodes CASSLEGSYEQYF.

With respect to this clone: A junction end diverges from the germline sequence, so it may reflect a read error. The J gene is TRBJ1-2, the V gene TRBV3-1 (or the pseudogene TRBV3-2); the match to TRBD1 covers 7 bases. The CDR3 is 12 residues long. Per the germline V gene, CDR1 is LGHDT and CDR2 is YNNKEL (reference sequence). The DNA of the CDR3 is TGTGCCAGCAGCCTGCAGGACAGGCGGACCAACTTC. Amino acids: CASSLQDRRTNF.

The chain is built from TRBV7-3 and TRBJ2-1; TRBD1 aligns across 9 bases. V shed 5 bases and J 7 bases; nucleotides not matched to a gene: 9. The CDR3 is 15 residues long. CDR1 is SGHTA and CDR2 is FQGTGA in the germline V gene. CDR3 DNA: TGTGCCAGCAGCCTCGGGACAGGGAATACAAATGAGCAGTTCTTC. Its protein is CASSLGTGNTNEQFF.

The rearrangement uses TRBV18 and TRBJ1-2; TRBD1 agrees at 7 bases. CDR1 KGHSH and CDR2 LQKENI come from the germline V gene. The CDR3 extends over 15 amino acids. J lost 5 bases, V lost 2 bases, and 8 bases had no gene match. CDR3 nucleotides: TGTGCCAGCTCACCAGACACAGGGGTAGAGTATGGCTACACCTTC. Encoded protein: CASSPDTGVEYGYTF. Full variable domain (outside the CDR3, taken from reference TRBV18 and TRBJ1-2): NAGVMQNPRHLVRRRGQEARLRCSPMKGHSHVYWYRQLPEEGLKFMVYLQKENIIDESGMPKERFSAEFPKEGPSILRIQQVVRGDSAAYFCASSPDTGVEYGYTFGSGTRLTVV.

On this clone: This sample also contains other DNA sequences that code for the same CDR3. J is TRBJ2-1 and V is TRBV5-1; 11 nucleotides line up with TRBD2. With 4 bases clipped from V and 4 bases from J, the junction kept 7 bases outside the gene matches. The CDR3 consists of 16 residues. Germline V gene sequence: CDR1 SGHRS, CDR2 YFSETQ. CDR3 nucleotide sequence: TGCGCCAGCAGCGGACCCGGGACTAGCGGATACAATGAGCAGTTCTTC. It codes for CASSGPGTSGYNEQFF.

The DNA of the CDR3 is TGTGCCAGCAGTTTTACAGGTTTAAACACCATATATTTT. Translated: CASSFTGLNTIYF. This sequence joins TRBV12-3 or TRBV12-4 and TRBJ1-3; tentatively, D is TRBD1 (5 bases). The length of the CDR3 is 13 residues. Trimming cost V 3 bases and J 6 bases, with 9 bases left between them.

The J gene is TRBJ2-6, the V gene TRBV5-1, with 7 bases matching TRBD1. V gave up 4 bases and J gave up 0 bases; unmatched junction bases: 7. The germline gives CDR1 SGHRS, CDR2 YFSETQ. CDR3 size: 17 residues. CDR3 sequence (DNA): TGCGCCAGCAGCGTCACAGGGGTTAGCTCTGGGGCCAACGTCCTGACTTTC. The encoded protein is CASSVTGVSSGANVLTF. Filled out from reference TRBV5-1 and TRBJ2-6, the complete variable domain reads KAGVTQTPRYLIKTRGQQVTLSCSPISGHRSVSWYQQTPGQGLQFLFEYFSETQRNKGNFPGRFSGRQFSNSRSEMNVSTLELGDSALYLCASSVTGVSSGANVLTFGAGSRLTVL.

This clone was seen a single time. CDR3 in DNA: TGTGCCAGCAGCTTAGGCGACGGGGAGCTGTTTTTT. This gives the protein CASSLGDGELFF. The V gene is TRBV7-6, the J gene TRBJ2-2; unclear D gene. The germline V gene has CDR1 SGHVS and CDR2 FNYEAQ. Trimming pared 1 base from V and 7 bases from J, leaving 4 bases between. The CDR3 is 12 residues long.

The V gene is TRBV23-1, the J gene TRBJ2-7, with D uncertain. TRBV23-1 falls under the ORF class, with uncertain function. Trimming removed 1 base from V and 0 bases from J, with 7 bases in between. This CDR3 has 14 residues. The CDR3 here is CASSQCPGSYEQYF. The DNA of the CDR3 is TGCGCCAGCAGTCAATGTCCCGGCTCCTACGAGCAGTACTTC.

This clone was recorded a few times. The chain has TRBV5-1 and TRBJ2-1; possible D gene TRBD1, 5 bases. The CDR3 length is 15 residues. Trimming removed 2 bases from V and 0 bases from J, with 9 bases in between. Germline loops: CDR1 SGHRS, CDR2 YFSETQ. DNA of the CDR3: TGCGCCAGCAGCTTTGGGGCCAGCTCCTACAATGAGCAGTTCTTC. It encodes CASSFGASSYNEQFF.

The DNA of the CDR3 is TGTGCCAGCAGTTCTCGAGGTCAGCCCCAGCATTTT. This sequence encodes CASSSRGQPQHF. This chain connects TRBV6-5 to TRBJ1-5, with D hard to call. Germline values: CDR1 MNHEY, CDR2 SVGAGI. Trimming stripped 4 bases from V and 6 bases from J, with 7 bases between. CDR3 size: 12 residues.

This clone has a single count. The chain links TRBV18 to TRBJ2-7; a possible D gene is TRBD2 (5 bases). The CDR3 covers 14 residues. Per germline, CDR1 KGHSH and CDR2 LQKENI. The V end was cut by 6 bases, the J end by 3 bases, with 15 bases between. This chain's CDR3 is CASSPVGVVYEQYF. The CDR3, as DNA: TGTGCCAGCTCCCCCGTCGGGGTAGTCTACGAGCAGTACTTC.

The chain carries TRBV15 and TRBJ1-4; D gene ambiguous. With 0 bases removed from V and 5 bases from J, the gap between germline ends came to 10 bases. The CDR3 is made up of 15 amino acids. Germline CDR1 LNHNV, CDR2 YYDKDF (reference sequence). Here the CDR3 DNA reads TGTGCCACCAGCAGAGAAGGTGGGGAGAATGAAAAACTGTTTTTT. Translating it yields CATSREGGENEKLFF.

The rearrangement uses TRBV11-3 and TRBJ2-2; tentative D call: TRBD1 (6 bases). The CDR3 length is 15 residues. Germline values: CDR1 SGHNT, CDR2 YENEEA. V gave up 4 bases and J gave up 2 bases, with 11 bases separating them. CDR3 amino acids: CASSSLGANTGELFF. The CDR3 DNA follows: TGTGCCAGCAGCTCCCTGGGGGCCAACACCGGGGAGCTGTTTTTT.

The CDR3 region has the DNA TGTGCCAGCAGCTTATCCGGCGGGAGGAGCTACGAGCAGTACTTC. Amino acid sequence: CASSLSGGRSYEQYF. This chain uses TRBV7-2 with TRBJ2-7; TRBD2 matches at 8 bases. The V segment lost 2 bases and the J segment 3 bases; nucleotides outside the gene matches: 6. This CDR3 has 15 amino acids. Germline lookup yields CDR1 SGHTA and CDR2 FQGNSA.

For this clone: Different DNA sequences within this sample yield the same CDR3. The V and J genes are TRBV28 and TRBJ1-3; a possible D gene is TRBD1 (6 bases). Trimming removed 8 bases at V and 0 bases at J, with 8 bases between. This CDR3 is 13 amino acids long. Germline CDR1 is MDHEN and CDR2 is SYDVKM. This CDR3 is CASQDSSGNTIYF. The DNA for the CDR3 is TGTGCCAGCCAGGACAGCTCTGGAAACACCATATATTTT.

Worth noting for this clone: At the DNA level, this CDR3 is encoded by other sequences in the same sample as well. The rearrangement uses TRBV10-3 and TRBJ1-1; D uncertain. Germline lookup yields CDR1 ENHRY and CDR2 SYGVKD. Trimming shortened V by 6 bases and J by 2 bases, and 7 bases separated the two germline ends. This CDR3 region has 12 residues. CDR3 nucleotides: TGTGCCATCAGGGCAGGTAACACTGAAGCTTTCTTT. Its protein is CAIRAGNTEAFF.

J is TRBJ2-1 and V is TRBV5-1, with 7 bases aligning to TRBD2. The V segment lost 0 bases and the J segment 6 bases; nucleotides outside the gene matches: 9. The germline V gene has CDR1 SGHRS and CDR2 YFSETQ. The CDR3 consists of 16 residues. CDR3 amino acids: CASSLDGLAALNEQFF. The CDR3 region has the DNA TGCGCCAGCAGCTTGGATGGTCTAGCGGCGCTCAATGAGCAGTTCTTC.

The chain recombines TRBV11-2 with TRBJ1-1; D might be TRBD1 (6 bases). V was trimmed by 6 bases and J by 0 bases, leaving 17 bases between them. Germline lookup yields CDR1 SGHAT and CDR2 FQNNGV. The CDR3 contains 16 residues. The CDR3 region is CASSTTGNLMNTEAFF. The DNA for the CDR3 is TGTGCCAGCAGTACCACAGGGAACCTCATGAACACTGAAGCTTTCTTT. The full variable domain, completed using reference TRBV11-2 and TRBJ1-1, is EAGVAQSPRYKIIEKRQSVAFWCNPISGHATLYWYQQILGQGPKLLIQFQNNGVVDDSQLPKDRFSAERLKGVDSTLKIQPAKLEDSAVYLCASSTTGNLMNTEAFFGQGTRLTVV.

The V and J genes are TRBV7-8 and TRBJ2-7, with D hard to call. Trimming removed 1 base from V and 2 bases from J, with 9 bases in between. This CDR3 spans 14 amino acids. Germline assignment: CDR1 SGHVS and CDR2 FQNEAQ. The CDR3 sequence is CASSLVPQAYEQYF. Here the CDR3 DNA reads TGTGCCAGCAGCTTAGTCCCTCAGGCCTACGAGCAGTACTTC.